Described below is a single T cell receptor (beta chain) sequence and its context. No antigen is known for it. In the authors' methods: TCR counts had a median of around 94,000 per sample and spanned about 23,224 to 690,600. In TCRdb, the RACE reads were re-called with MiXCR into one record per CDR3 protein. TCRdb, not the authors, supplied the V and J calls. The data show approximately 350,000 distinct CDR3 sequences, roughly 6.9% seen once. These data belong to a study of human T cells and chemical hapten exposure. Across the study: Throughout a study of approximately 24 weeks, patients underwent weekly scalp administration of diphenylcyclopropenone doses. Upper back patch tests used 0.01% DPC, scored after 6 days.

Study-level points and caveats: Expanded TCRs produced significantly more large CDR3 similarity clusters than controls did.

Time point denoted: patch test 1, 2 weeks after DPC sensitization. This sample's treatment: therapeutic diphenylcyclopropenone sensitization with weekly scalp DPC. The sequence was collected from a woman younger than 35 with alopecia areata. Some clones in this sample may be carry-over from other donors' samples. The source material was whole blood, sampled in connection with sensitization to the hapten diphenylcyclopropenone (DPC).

Written as DNA, the CDR3 is TGTGCCAGCAGCCAACAGGGGGCTGCAGATACGCAGTATTTT. It is translated as CASSQQGAADTQYF. The rearrangement joins TRBV7-2 to TRBJ2-3; TRBD1 matches 9 bases. The trim removed 5 bases at V and 4 bases at J, leaving 4 bases unmatched. The CDR3 spans 14 residues. The germline CDR1 and CDR2 sequences are SGHTA and FQGNSA.